These 27 T cell receptor beta chains were all obtained from the same sample, sequenced in a study of blood T cells in healthy people across ages. The second PCR ran roughly 7 to 11 cycles with a sample-barcoded 5' primer and J-beta primers. In TCRdb, the 5' RACE reads were re-called with MiXCR into one record per CDR3 protein. Of 630,000 or so distinct CDR3 sequences listed, about 28% were seen once; the top ten hold approximately 15%. Sequenced material: blood. The receptors originated from a woman of 80 years or more in good health.

This clonotype was counted ten times or more. The rearrangement links TRBV7-2 to TRBJ2-5, with 10 bases matching TRBD1. V shed 5 bases, J shed 3 bases, and the junction held 6 bases outside the gene matches. Looked up from germline, CDR1 is SGHTA and CDR2 is FQGNSA. This CDR3 region has 15 residues. The DNA of the CDR3 is TGTGCCAGCAGCCCCGACAGGGGGCGTGAAGAGACCCAGTACTTC. It encodes CASSPDRGREETQYF.

This clonotype was seen at least ten times. The chain carries TRBV6-1 and TRBJ2-1; D gene uncertain. The germline V gene has CDR1 MNHNS and CDR2 SASEGT. This CDR3 is built from 15 residues. Between the trimmed V and J ends, which lost 1 base and 0 bases, there was a span of 7 bases. CDR3 bases: TGTGCCAGCAGTGAAGTTAGTTTCTCCTACAATGAGCAGTTCTTC. It encodes CASSEVSFSYNEQFF.

This clonotype was counted ten times or more. The J gene is TRBJ2-7, the V gene TRBV7-6; D possibly uses TRBD1 or TRBD2 (5 bases each). Trimming shortened V by 5 bases and J by 0 bases, and 23 bases separated the two germline ends. The CDR3 has 18 amino acids. Germline V CDR1 and CDR2: SGHVS, FNYEAQ. The CDR3 here is CASSPGARDPLNSYEQYF. CDR3 sequence (DNA): TGTGCCAGCAGCCCGGGCGCCAGGGACCCTCTCAACTCCTACGAGCAGTACTTC.

As regards this clonotype: An end of the junction does not agree with germline; a read error may underlie this. The genes are TRBV7-3 and TRBJ2-3, with 10 bases lining up with TRBD2. CDR1 and CDR2 from the germline V gene are SGHTA and FQGTGA. The CDR3 runs to 14 residues. The CDR3 nucleotides are TGTGCCAGCAGTGCTAGCGGGGGCGGGGATAAGCAGTATTTT. It codes for CASSASGGGDKQYF.

This clonotype was detected many times. The rearrangement links TRBV6-1 to TRBJ2-4; D remains ambiguous. Trimming left V 2 bases short and J 0 bases short, with 14 bases between. CDR3 length: 17 amino acids. CDR1 is MNHNS and CDR2 is SASEGT in the germline V gene. The CDR3 loop is CASSERSRPGAKNIQYF. In nucleotides, the CDR3 is TGTGCCAGCAGTGAAAGGTCACGCCCGGGAGCCAAAAACATTCAGTACTTC.

In its sample, this clonotype was seen a few times. The chain recombines TRBV6-6 with TRBJ1-3; D is unclear. Per germline, CDR1 MNHNY and CDR2 SVGAGI (reference sequence). The CDR3 totals 13 residues. Trimming removed 6 bases from V and 2 bases from J, with 8 bases in between. Written as DNA, the CDR3 is TGTGCCAGCAGAATCGAACCTGGAAACACCATATATTTT. Its protein product is CASRIEPGNTIYF.

As for this clonotype: At one boundary the junction diverges from the germline segment, which might be a read error. In DNA form, the CDR3 reads TGTGTCAGCAGCCAAGAGGGTGGGGGTACAGATACGCAGTATTTT. Translated, it gives CVSSQEGGGTDTQYF. The V and J genes are TRBV4-2 and TRBJ2-3, with D perhaps matching TRBD1 or TRBD2 (5 bases each). The germline V gene has CDR1 LGHNA and CDR2 YNFKEQ. This CDR3 is 15 amino acids long.

The chain carries TRBV7-2 and TRBJ1-6; D is unclear. The CDR3 is made up of 13 amino acids. Per germline, CDR1 SGHTA and CDR2 FQGNSA. Trimming took off 6 bases at V and 8 bases at J, with 11 bases between the two ends. CDR3 sequence reads: CASSSISDSPLHF. The CDR3 coding sequence is TGTGCCAGCAGTTCTATCAGCGATTCACCCCTCCACTTT.

This clonotype was observed at least ten times. The chain uses TRBV30 and TRBJ1-4, with no clear D. Looked up from germline, CDR1 is GTSNPN and CDR2 is SVGIG (reference sequence). There are 11 residues in the CDR3. The V and J ends lost 1 base and 8 bases respectively, with 5 bases between them. The CDR3 bases are TGTGCCTGGAGTGGGACGGAAAAACTGTTTTTT. Protein: CAWSGTEKLFF. Using reference TRBV30 and TRBJ1-4 for the parts outside the CDR3, the full variable domain is SQTIHQWPATLVQPVGSPLSLECTVEGTSNPNLYWYRQAAGRGLQLLFYSVGIGQISSEVPQNLSASRPQDRQFILSSKKLLLSDSGFYLCAWSGTEKLFFGSGTQLSVL.

This clonotype was seen a single time. V usage is TRBV5-1 and J usage is TRBJ2-1; TRBD2 agrees at 7 bases. The germline V gene encodes CDR1 SGHRS and CDR2 YFSETQ. J gave up 6 bases and V 4 bases, and 4 bases lay outside the gene matches. This CDR3 is built from 13 residues. Here the CDR3 DNA reads TGCGCCAGCAGCATCGGGACTACCAATGAGCAGTTCTTC. Translation: CASSIGTTNEQFF.

The table lists this clonotype with many counts. The rearrangement uses TRBV6-2 or TRBV6-3 and TRBJ2-1, with 9 bases aligning to TRBD2. CDR1 and CDR2 (germline): MNHEY, SVGEGT. Trimming cost V 6 bases and J 9 bases; bases outside gene matches: 18. The CDR3 consists of 17 residues. The DNA for the CDR3 is TGTGCCAGCAGCACCTCGATGGCGGGGGGGCGCGACCCTGAGCAGTTCTTC. Amino acid sequence: CASSTSMAGGRDPEQFF.

The J gene is TRBJ2-2, the V gene TRBV11-2; no definite D call. The germline V and J ends were trimmed by 6 bases and 5 bases, with 16 bases remaining between them. Germline CDR1 reads SGHAT; CDR2 reads FQNNGV. CDR3 length: 15 residues. CDR3 bases: TGTGCCAGCAGTAGGTTGACGGGTGGGACCGGGGAGCTGTTTTTT. Protein: CASSRLTGGTGELFF.

With regard to this clonotype: Given a much more abundant clone one base away, this may be a read error. The V and J genes are TRBV5-6 and TRBJ2-2; no clear D. This CDR3 is 12 amino acids long. V lost 4 bases and J lost 4, with 5 bases in between. CDR1 and CDR2 from the germline V gene are SGHDT and YYEEEE. The CDR3 is CASSRITGELFF. The CDR3 DNA is TGTGCCAGCAGCCGAATCACCGGGGAGCTGTTTTTT.

This chain uses TRBV20-1 with TRBJ2-5, with D perhaps TRBD2 (5 bases). Germline values: CDR1 DFQATT, CDR2 SNEGSKA (reference sequence). V was clipped by 5 bases and J by 1 base, with 11 bases between them. This CDR3 contains 13 residues. In DNA, the CDR3 is TGCAGTGCTTTTCGTGAGGGCCAAGAGACCCAGTACTTC. Translated: CSAFREGQETQYF.

Ten or more counts support this clonotype. The V call is TRBV6-1, the J call TRBJ1-2, with 9 nucleotides matching TRBD1. There are 12 residues in the CDR3. CDR1 MNHNS and CDR2 SASEGT come from the germline V gene. Losses at the gene ends were 6 bases for V and 8 bases for J; bases not matched to a gene: 4. CDR3 sequence (DNA): TGTGCCAGCAGCCCCACAGGGGGCGGCTACACCTTC. The encoded protein is CASSPTGGGYTF.

This clonotype was counted only a few times. V gene TRBV20-1 combines with J gene TRBJ1-4, with D tentatively TRBD1 (5 bases). The CDR3 sequence is 15 residues long. CDR1 and CDR2 from the germline V gene are DFQATT and SNEGSKA (reference sequence). Trimming removed 1 base from V and 3 bases from J, with 12 bases in between. The CDR3 coding sequence is TGCAGTGCTAGAGTAGGAGGGGATCCTAATGAAAAACTGTTTTTT. Residues: CSARVGGDPNEKLFF.

The chain has TRBV20-1 and TRBJ1-1; D remains unclear. CDR3 length: 15 residues. Germline CDR1 and CDR2: DFQATT and SNEGSKA (reference sequence). The germline V and J ends were trimmed by 2 bases and 0 bases, with 13 bases remaining between them. The CDR3 region has the DNA TGCAGTGCTAGACGGCCAGGCGCCTTGAACACTGAAGCTTTCTTT. Protein product: CSARRPGALNTEAFF.

This clonotype was seen at least ten times. The V gene is TRBV27, the J gene TRBJ2-1; D may match TRBD1 or TRBD2 (5 bases each). V lost 0 bases and J 7 bases, leaving 10 bases between the germline ends. The CDR3 covers 14 residues. The germline gives CDR1 MNHEY, CDR2 SMNVEV (reference sequence). As DNA, the CDR3 is TGTGCCAGCAGTTTATCTACAGGCGGGAATGAGCAGTTCTTC. This encodes CASSLSTGGNEQFF.

This clonotype was detected many times. This chain connects TRBV5-1 to TRBJ2-5, with 8 positions matching TRBD1. The CDR3 has 16 amino acids. Looked up from germline, CDR1 is SGHRS and CDR2 is YFSETQ. Trimming took 4 bases from V and 2 from J; bases not matched to a gene: 10. This chain's CDR3 is CASSIPGTGYQETQYF. The CDR3 bases are TGCGCCAGCAGCATACCCGGGACAGGCTATCAAGAGACCCAGTACTTC.

As regards this clonotype: A read error may explain this, as a much larger clone is one base away. The J gene is TRBJ2-5, the V gene TRBV20-1, with TRBD1 identical over 7 bases. With 7 bases clipped from V and 7 bases from J, the junction kept 18 bases outside the gene matches. Germline loops: CDR1 DFQATT, CDR2 SNEGSKA (reference sequence). The CDR3 sequence is 15 residues long. The CDR3 sequence: CSVVGADRFLGTQYF. CDR3 DNA sequence: TGCAGTGTTGTAGGGGCGGACAGGTTCCTGGGGACCCAGTACTTC.

This clonotype was observed a few times. At one end, the junction sequence differs from germline, possibly due to a read error. The gene calls are TRBV5-6 and TRBJ2-2, with 8 bases identical to TRBD1. CDR3 length: 16 residues. CDR1 and CDR2 from the germline V gene are SGHDT and YYEEEE. The CDR3 is CASSPQGGRNTGERFF. In DNA, the CDR3 is TGTGCCAGCAGCCCACAGGGGGGACGGAACACCGGGGAGCGGTTTTTT.

This clonotype occurred a few times. Mismatch with germline at one junction end may stem from a read error. The chain employs TRBV5-6 and TRBJ2-6; weak D call: TRBD1 (7 bases). This CDR3 has 15 residues. Per the germline V gene, CDR1 is SGHDT and CDR2 is YYEEEE. This chain's CDR3 is CASSSQGTGANVRTF. The CDR3 nucleotides read TGTGCCAGCAGCTCACAGGGGACTGGGGCCAACGTCCGGACTTTC.

Many counts were recorded for this clonotype. At one end the junction does not follow the germline gene, possibly because of a read error. The rearrangement joins TRBV5-1 to TRBJ2-3; TRBD2 matches 9 bases. CDR1 SGHRS and CDR2 YFSETQ come from the germline V gene. The length of the CDR3 is 14 residues. The CDR3 loop is CASSLELAGDTQYF. The CDR3 nucleotides are TGTGCCAGCAGTTTAGAACTAGCGGGCGATACGCAGTATTTT.

There are a few counts of this clonotype. The chain has TRBV5-4 and TRBJ2-5; 9 bases align to TRBD2. Germline V gene lookup returns CDR1 SGHNT and CDR2 YYREEE (reference sequence). This CDR3 spans 17 amino acids. J was trimmed by 5 bases and V by 0 bases; bases with no gene match: 11. The CDR3 loop is CASSLGGGGAPRETQYF. DNA of the CDR3: TGTGCCAGCAGCTTGGGAGGCGGGGGGGCCCCTCGGGAGACCCAGTACTTC.

This clonotype was seen ten or more times. This sequence joins TRBV20-1 and TRBJ2-7, with 8 bases matching TRBD2. CDR1 is DFQATT, CDR2 SNEGSKA, per germline (reference sequence). This CDR3 spans 15 amino acids. Germline trimming cut 6 bases from V and 0 bases from J; bases unmatched to any gene: 10. CDR3: CSAAGGSGTSYEQYF. The CDR3 DNA follows: TGCAGTGCCGCTGGTGGTAGCGGGACCTCCTACGAGCAGTACTTC.

This clonotype was counted many times. The chain joins TRBV7-2 to TRBJ1-1, with unresolved D. The CDR3 covers 12 residues. CDR1 and CDR2 (germline): SGHTA, FQGNSA. V was shortened by 5 bases and J by 5 bases, with 9 bases between the two germline ends. CDR3 bases: TGTGCCAGCAGCCCCCCAGGTACTGAAGCTTTCTTT. This encodes CASSPPGTEAFF.

This clonotype was recorded at least ten times. V gene TRBV4-3 combines with J gene TRBJ2-3; the match to TRBD2 covers 12 bases. V gave up 1 base and J gave up 5 bases; unmatched junction bases: 7. The CDR3 extends over 17 amino acids. Germline CDR1 is LGHNA and CDR2 is YSLEER. The DNA for the CDR3 is TGCGCCAGCAGCCAAGGACTAGCGGGGGAGGGCGGAGATACGCAGTATTTT. This translates into CASSQGLAGEGGDTQYF.